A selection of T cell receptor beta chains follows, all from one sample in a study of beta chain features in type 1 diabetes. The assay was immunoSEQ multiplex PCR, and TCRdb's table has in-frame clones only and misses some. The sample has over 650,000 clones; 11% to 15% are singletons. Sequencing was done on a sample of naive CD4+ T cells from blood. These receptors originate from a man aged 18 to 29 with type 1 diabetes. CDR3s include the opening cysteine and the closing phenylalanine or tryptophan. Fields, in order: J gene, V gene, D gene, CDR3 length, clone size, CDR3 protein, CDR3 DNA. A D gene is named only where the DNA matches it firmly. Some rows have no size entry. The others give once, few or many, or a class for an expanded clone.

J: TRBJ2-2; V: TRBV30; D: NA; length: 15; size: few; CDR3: CAWRVAGPFTGELFF; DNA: TGTGCCTGGAGAGTGGCGGGACCGTTCACCGGGGAGCTGTTTTTT
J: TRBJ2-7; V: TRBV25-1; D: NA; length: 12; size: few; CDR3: CASSPSWYEQYF; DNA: TGTGCCAGCTCTCCCTCGTGGTACGAGCAGTACTTC
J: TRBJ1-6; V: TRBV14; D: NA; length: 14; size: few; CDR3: CASSQGTANSPLHF; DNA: TGTGCCAGCAGCCAGGGGACGGCTAATTCACCCCTCCACTTT
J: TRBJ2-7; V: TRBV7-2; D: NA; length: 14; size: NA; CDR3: CASSFYSDTYEQYF; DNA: TGTGCCAGCAGCTTCTACTCGGACACCTACGAGCAGTACTTC
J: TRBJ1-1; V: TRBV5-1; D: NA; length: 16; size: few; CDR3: CASSLWTAQMNTEAFF; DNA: TGCGCCAGCAGCTTGTGGACAGCCCAGATGAACACTGAAGCTTTCTTT
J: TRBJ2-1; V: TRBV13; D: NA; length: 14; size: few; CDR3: CASNLNQGGHEQFF; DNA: TGTGCCAGCAATCTAAATCAGGGGGGGCATGAGCAGTTCTTC
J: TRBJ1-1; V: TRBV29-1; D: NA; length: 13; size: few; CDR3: CSVGGRMNTEAFF; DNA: TGCAGCGTGGGGGGCAGAATGAACACTGAAGCTTTCTTT
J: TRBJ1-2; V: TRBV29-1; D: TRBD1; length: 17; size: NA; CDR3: CSVEAPEQGGLLYGYTF; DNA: TGCAGCGTTGAGGCCCCGGAACAGGGGGGGCTCCTCTATGGCTACACCTTC
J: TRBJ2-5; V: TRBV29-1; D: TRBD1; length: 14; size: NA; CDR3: CSLSGGVALETQYF; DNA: TGCAGCCTATCAGGGGGAGTAGCCTTAGAGACCCAGTACTTC
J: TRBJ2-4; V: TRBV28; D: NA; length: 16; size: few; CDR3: CASSSEGDPGRNIQYF; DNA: TGTGCCAGCAGTTCGGAGGGGGACCCGGGTAGAAACATTCAGTACTTC